This TCR beta chain was sequenced for a study of CD8 T cells in ankylosing spondylitis. This clonotype was observed a handful of times. What it recognizes is unknown. The study's findings and limits: Disease-linked clones were CD8+ and relatively rare in peripheral blood. Ankylosing spondylitis blood appeared to carry a characteristic TCR beta motif of roughly 8 highly homologous variants. Reactive arthritis synovial fluid and blood previously showed some of these motif variants. It was reported that disease-linked clones were significantly enriched in matched ankylosing spondylitis synovial fluid.

Trimming removed 5 bases at V and 0 bases at J, with 13 bases between. The CDR3 is 14 residues long. Germline lookup yields CDR1 DFQATT and CDR2 SNEGSKA (reference sequence). In making TCR beta libraries, quantitative 5'-RACE with molecular barcodes was used. A single record per CDR3 protein comes from TCRdb applying MiXCR to the 5' RACE reads. The repertoire holds about 210,000 distinct CDR3 sequences, about 7% seen once, with 12% to 15% in the top ten. Sequenced input: blood, either unsorted or a sorted T cell fraction (not recorded which). The source of this sequence is a male donor with ankylosing spondylitis. The J gene is TRBJ1-1, the V gene TRBV20-1; TRBD1 might be the D (5 bases). CDR3 coding DNA: TGCAGTGCTGTCAGACAGCGATTGAACACTGAAGCTTTCTTT. Protein: CSAVRQRLNTEAFF.